Below, 16 T cell receptor beta chains from the same sample are listed, as sequenced in a study of T cell repertoires in cytomegalovirus infection. Via MiXCR, TCRdb re-called the reads, giving one row per CDR3 protein. The data hold around 200,000 distinct CDR3 sequences, with about 39% observed a single time. Their cognate antigens are unknown. The sequencing used CD8+ T cells from cultured PBMCs, collected from culture after CMV antigen stimulation. These receptor sequences come from a human donor in good health (CMV status not recorded). Some clones in this sample may be carry-over from other donors' samples.

The CDR3 DNA follows: TGTGCTAGTGGTTTCCGGAGTGAGCAGTTCTTC. Translation gives CASGFRSEQFF. The gene calls are TRBV12-5 and TRBJ2-1, with D unclear. The V end lost 3 bases, the J end lost 9 bases, and 6 bases lay between the germline ends. CDR3 length: 11 amino acids. The germline V gene has CDR1 LGHNT and CDR2 FRNRAP.

This chain joins TRBV27 and TRBJ2-1; 9 bases are a match to TRBD2. This CDR3 spans 16 amino acids. Germline trimming cut 4 bases from V and 4 bases from J; bases unmatched to any gene: 8. Per the germline V gene, CDR1 is MNHEY and CDR2 is SMNVEV (reference sequence). CDR3 in DNA: TGTGCCAGCAGTTCTTTAGCGGGGGTCCTTTACAATGAGCAGTTCTTC. Protein sequence: CASSSLAGVLYNEQFF.

This CDR3 is CASSIKGSRDEQYF. CDR3 bases: TGTGCCAGTAGTATTAAAGGGAGTCGGGACGAGCAGTACTTC. This rearrangement joins TRBV19 to TRBJ2-7; tentatively, D is TRBD2 (5 bases). V was clipped by 3 bases and J by 5 bases, with 14 bases between them. The CDR3 runs to 14 residues. CDR1 is LNHDA, CDR2 SQIVND, per germline (reference sequence). The full variable domain, in which reference TRBV19 and TRBJ2-7 provide the parts outside the CDR3, is DGGITQSPKYLFRKEGQNVTLSCEQNLNHDAMYWYRQDPGQGLRLIYYSQIVNDFQKGDIAEGYSVSREKKESFPLTVTSAQKNPTAFYLCASSIKGSRDEQYFGPGTRLTVT.

This clonotype was picked up a small number of times. V and J are TRBV2 and TRBJ2-7; 8 bases map to TRBD1. J gave up 0 bases and V 6 bases, and 10 bases lay outside the gene matches. Germline CDR1 is SNHLY and CDR2 is FYNNEI. CDR3 length: 16 amino acids. CDR3 nucleotide sequence: TGTGCCAGCAGCGCCTTGTCAGGGGGCCGCTCCTACGAGCAGTACTTC. It encodes CASSALSGGRSYEQYF.

This clonotype came up many times. The junction departs from the called germline gene at one end, perhaps through a read error. The rearrangement uses TRBV7-2 and TRBJ2-1; TRBD2 matches 13 bases. The germline gives CDR1 SGHTA, CDR2 FQGNSA. The CDR3 sequence is 14 residues long. The CDR3 DNA sequence: TGTGCCAGCAGCCACCCGCGACTAGCGGGAGGAATTATCTTC. Its protein product is CASSHPRLAGGIIF.

The chain carries TRBV7-3 and TRBJ2-1; 15 nucleotides agree with TRBD2. Per germline, CDR1 SGHTA and CDR2 FQGTGA. The CDR3 loop spans 19 amino acids. V gave up 4 bases and J gave up 9 bases; unmatched junction bases: 16. The CDR3 DNA reads as TGTGCCAGCAGCTCTATAAGCTGGACTAGCGGGAGGGAGATGGGTGAGCAGTTCTTC. Translation gives CASSSISWTSGREMGEQFF. Complete variable domain (other parts from reference TRBV7-3 and TRBJ2-1): GAGVSQTPSNKVTEKGKYVELRCDPISGHTALYWYRQSLGQGPEFLIYFQGTGAADDSGLPNDRFFAVRPEGSVSTLKIQRTERGDSAVYLCASSSISWTSGREMGEQFFGPGTRLTVL.

This clonotype occurred once. The rearrangement joins TRBV5-5 to TRBJ2-7, with D perhaps matching TRBD1 (6 bases). The germline V gene encodes CDR1 SGHKS and CDR2 YYEKEE (reference sequence). The CDR3 is 12 residues long. V was shortened by 4 bases and J by 12 bases, with 17 bases between the two germline ends. CDR3 coding DNA: TGTGCCAGCAGCCAGGACAGCTACGAGACGTACTTC. Protein product: CASSQDSYETYF.

The J gene is TRBJ2-2, the V gene TRBV7-9; D unresolved. V was trimmed by 5 bases and J by 6 bases, leaving 13 bases between them. Germline CDR1 and CDR2: SEHNR and FQNEAQ (reference sequence). The CDR3 is 14 residues long. The CDR3 nucleotides read TGTGCCAGCAGCCAAGATGCTCGGGCCGGGGAGCTGTTTTTT. As protein: CASSQDARAGELFF.

The chain couples TRBV7-9 to TRBJ2-5; TRBD1 matches 9 bases. With 11 bases clipped from V and 3 bases from J, the junction kept 10 bases outside the gene matches. Germline V gives CDR1 SEHNR, CDR2 FQNEAQ (reference sequence). The CDR3 covers 14 residues. CDR3 loop: CACSTGGRKETQYF. CDR3 DNA sequence: TGTGCCTGCTCAACAGGGGGCCGAAAAGAGACCCAGTACTTC. Variable domain in full (rest from reference TRBV7-9 and TRBJ2-5): DTGVSQNPRHKITKRGQNVTFRCDPISEHNRLYWYRQTLGQGPEFLTYFQNEAQLEKSRLLSDRFSAERPKGSFSTLEIQRTEQGDSAMYLCACSTGGRKETQYFGPGTRLLVL.

The rearrangement joins TRBV7-6 to TRBJ2-3; D remains unclear. Germline V lookup: CDR1 SGHVS, CDR2 FNYEAQ. The CDR3 extends over 13 amino acids. Trimming pared 0 bases from V and 13 bases from J, leaving 14 bases between. DNA of the CDR3: TGTGCCAGCAGCTTAGCGCACTCCGAGACGAAGTATTTT. This codes for CASSLAHSETKYF.

The chain is built from TRBV4-2 and TRBJ2-1; D might be TRBD1 or TRBD2, each matching 6 bases. V lost 4 bases and J 8 bases, leaving 18 bases between the germline ends. Germline V lookup: CDR1 LGHNA, CDR2 YNFKEQ. The CDR3 covers 15 residues. CDR3 bases: TGTGCCAGCAGCCCGATCGGGGGCAGGGGCGATGAGCAGTTCTTC. The encoded protein is CASSPIGGRGDEQFF.

This clonotype showed up just a few times. J is TRBJ2-7 and V is TRBV27, with 12 bases that match TRBD2. Germline V lookup: CDR1 MNHEY, CDR2 SMNVEV (reference sequence). The CDR3 covers 14 residues. Trimming cost V 6 bases and J 5 bases; bases outside gene matches: 5. CDR3 coding DNA: TGTGCCAGCAGGCTAGCGGGAGGGAACAACGAGCAGTACTTC. Its protein is CASRLAGGNNEQYF.

The chain couples TRBV7-9 to TRBJ2-1; D not resolved. This CDR3 has 14 residues. V lost 7 bases, J lost 1 base, and 11 bases lay in between. CDR1 SEHNR and CDR2 FQNEAQ come from the germline V gene (reference sequence). CDR3 sequence reads: CASNSIQSYNEQFF. The DNA of the CDR3 is TGTGCCAGCAACTCAATTCAATCCTACAATGAGCAGTTCTTC.

In its sample, this clonotype was seen once. The gene calls are TRBV11-2 and TRBJ2-5, with 7 bases that match TRBD2. The CDR3 contains 17 residues. CDR1 is SGHAT, CDR2 FQNNGV, per germline. The V segment lost 5 bases and the J segment 5 bases; nucleotides outside the gene matches: 17. CDR3 DNA sequence: TGTGCCAGCAGCCAAGCCCGGCAGGGAGGGGTTTGGGAGACCCAGTACTTC. This sequence encodes CASSQARQGGVWETQYF.

The table lists this clonotype with a few counts. V usage is TRBV5-1 and J usage is TRBJ1-2; D possibly corresponds to TRBD1 (5 bases). The CDR3 is 14 residues long. Per the germline V gene, CDR1 is SGHRS and CDR2 is YFSETQ. Trimming pared 0 bases from V and 8 bases from J, leaving 14 bases between. The chain's CDR3 is CASSLEPGGEGYTF. CDR3 DNA sequence: TGCGCCAGCAGCTTGGAGCCTGGGGGAGAAGGCTACACCTTC. The full variable domain, in which reference TRBV5-1 and TRBJ1-2 provide the parts outside the CDR3, is KAGVTQTPRYLIKTRGQQVTLSCSPISGHRSVSWYQQTPGQGLQFLFEYFSETQRNKGNFPGRFSGRQFSNSRSEMNVSTLELGDSALYLCASSLEPGGEGYTFGSGTRLTVV.

The rearrangement joins TRBV6-5 to TRBJ1-2; D is possibly TRBD1 (5 bases). CDR1 and CDR2 (germline): MNHEY, SVGAGI. This CDR3 comprises 17 residues. V was clipped by 6 bases and J by 2 bases, with 22 bases between them. The CDR3 nucleotides read TGTGCCAGCAGCTACGAGTTCCGTGGGCAGGGAAACTATGGCTACACCTTC. Its translation: CASSYEFRGQGNYGYTF.